Included here is one T cell receptor (beta chain) sequence, with context. There are a few counts of this clone. Its antigen has not been determined. Per-base qualities were not stored, and no clone one base away is much larger. The entire isolated RNA was reverse transcribed using the High Capacity cDNA Reverse Transcription Kit, and thus expressed TCRB transcripts were sequenced. Deep immunoSEQ sequencing was performed on naive, central memory and regulatory T cell samples, with an average of approximately 4 million total reads per sample. After sorted cells were lysed in RLT buffer, RNA was extracted with DNase-treated RNeasy Micro or Mini kits, with the choice depending on cell number. Each cell subset was processed separately to prevent cross-contamination, with patient and healthy donor samples processed together. Using the immunoSEQ multiplex PCR, TCRB sequences were amplified from cDNA into 87-bp fragments spanning the CDR3 region. Amplicons were sequenced on the Illumina HiSeq platform. Per the original workflow: PCR bias was corrected computationally using synthetic template baselines, and reads within Hamming distance 2 were collapsed, with unmergeable singletons discarded. By aligning reads against IMGT, V, D and J genes, CDR3 length, and insertions or deletions at six rearrangement sites were assigned. Within each subset, clonotype counts were normalized to sorted cell number, and only after that were true diversity and Gini coefficients computed with the tcR R package. The overlap coefficient, calculated on TCRB nucleotide sequences, was used to measure repertoire sharing. Sourced from immuneACCESS, this table was stored by TCRdb with only in-frame sequences that have V and J called. A share of the clones is absent; for the studies checked, an unresolved V gene accounts for under half, and the remainder has no known explanation. That table furnishes V, J and clone size, whereas the DNA furnished D and trimming. The sample has under 300,000 clones on record, 27% of them singletons. The top ten constitute roughly 4% of the sample.

The data derive from a study of beta chain features in type 1 diabetes (dated by TCRdb to 2016 to 2019). For context, the study as a whole: Mean age, gender distribution, total cell number and subset yield did not differ between patients and healthy donors. A total of roughly 110 million sorted cells were examined across all samples, and the number of cells per subset was strongly correlated with RNA yield. The study compared the TCRB repertoires of sorted circulating CD4+ T cell subsets in recently diagnosed type 1 diabetes patients with those in matched healthy donors. Whereas all 30 or so donors provided naive and central memory subsets, regulatory and stem cell-like memory subsets were isolated from just 8 patients and about eight healthy donors.

V is cut back by 0 bases and J by 3 bases, with 1 base in the junction unmatched. The CDR3 sequence holds 15 residues, the cysteine and phenylalanine included. The entry retains the CDR3 DNA only, 45 bases that are in frame from base 1. The germline V gene encodes CDR1 SGHRS and CDR2 YFSETQ. Results and caveats for the whole study, not just this receptor: Naive, central memory and regulatory TCRB repertoires appeared to be more similar among patients than among healthy donors. Only small numbers of individuals were included in the HLA sub-analyses, which left unresolved whether HLA type had any influence on TCRB rearrangement. Sequencing cDNA rather than genomic DNA could over-represent highly expressing activated cells, although activation and CD3 levels did not differ between groups. PCR may preferentially amplify shorter templates, but because patient and control samples were amplified and corrected together, any resulting skew would affect both groups equally. At VDJ recombination sites, type 1 diabetes patients had fewer insertions and more deleted nucleotides, which implies abnormalities in thymic rearrangement. Type 1 diabetes patients showed a moderate but significant shortening of TCRB CDR3 length in all four CD4+ subsets.

Each donor gave one peripheral blood draw, about 110 mL on average, collected into heparinised tubes. A BD FACSAria II and a panel including CD45RO, CCR7, CD25, CD127, CD95 and CD27 were used to sort naive, central memory, regulatory and stem cell-like memory CD4+ T cells. A purity above 98% was achieved for all sorted populations. Right away, PBMCs were isolated by Lymphoprep density gradient centrifugation and were stained directly, with no culture step. So that batch effects would be minimized, each experiment stained and sorted samples in pairs, pairing one healthy donor with one patient. The sequence links TRBV5-1 to TRBJ1-5; TRBD1 matches 9 bases in the middle. The specimen sequenced was central memory CD4+ T cells from blood. The TCR was taken from a man younger than 40 in good health. The bases are TGCGCCAGCAGCTTGGGGGACAGGGACAATCAGCCCCAGCATTTT. This codes for CASSLGDRDNQPQHF. The CDR3 plus the reference TRBV5-1 and TRBJ1-5 genes for the other parts give the full variable domain: KAGVTQTPRYLIKTRGQQVTLSCSPISGHRSVSWYQQTPGQGLQFLFEYFSETQRNKGNFPGRFSGRQFSNSRSEMNVSTLELGDSALYLCASSLGDRDNQPQHFGDGTRLSIL.